Listed below are T cell receptor beta chains from one sample, sequenced in a study of shared clonotypes between healthy human individuals. The method was immunoSEQ multiplex PCR; TCRdb's version includes in-frame clones alone and lacks a portion of them. Of more than 900,000 clones in the sample, around 82% are singletons; the top ten hold roughly 0.61%. The specimen sequenced was memory CD4+ T cells from PBMCs. These receptors all come from a young man in good health. Some clones in this sample may be carry-over from other donors' samples. Each CDR3 is given with its conserved first and last residue.

J gene: TRBJ1-4
V gene: TRBV4-1
CDR3 protein: CAGQFAGGEKLFF

J gene: TRBJ2-3
V gene: TRBV9
CDR3 protein: CASSLSITDTQYF

J gene: TRBJ2-1
V gene: TRBV7-3
CDR3 protein: CASSLSSTSGISEQFF

J gene: TRBJ2-1
V gene: TRBV11-3
CDR3 protein: CASSLDRSEQFF

J gene: TRBJ1-6
V gene: TRBV7-9
CDR3 protein: CASSVTNSPLHF

J gene: TRBJ2-5
V gene: TRBV18
CDR3 protein: CANPKTSGAQETQYF

J gene: TRBJ1-4
V gene: TRBV27
CDR3 protein: CASSLRRGRLNEKLFF

J gene: TRBJ2-1
V gene: TRBV20-1
CDR3 protein: CSARPSGEQFF

J gene: TRBJ1-4
V gene: TRBV21-1
CDR3 protein: CASSRGQGDEKLFF

J gene: TRBJ1-3
V gene: TRBV18
CDR3 protein: CASSSETGGNTIYF

J gene: TRBJ1-1
V gene: TRBV28
CDR3 protein: CAIFRGSGMNTEAFF

J gene: TRBJ2-2
V gene: TRBV28
CDR3 protein: CAVPRGGNTGELFF

J gene: TRBJ1-1
V gene: TRBV5-1
CDR3 protein: CASSLEVNTEAFF

J gene: TRBJ1-2
V gene: TRBV7-9
CDR3 protein: CASSPGQGRYGYTF

J gene: TRBJ2-3
V gene: TRBV5-1
CDR3 protein: CASSFSGRTQYF

J gene: TRBJ1-5
V gene: TRBV30
CDR3 protein: CAWSGAGGNQPQHF

J gene: TRBJ2-3
V gene: TRBV29-1
CDR3 protein: CSVEGRAGPESTDTQYF

J gene: TRBJ2-7
V gene: TRBV5-1
CDR3 protein: CASSLSSGGFYEQYF

J gene: TRBJ1-1
V gene: TRBV29-1
CDR3 protein: CSTRGKLEAFF

J gene: TRBJ2-2
V gene: TRBV13
CDR3 protein: CASSLRRLAEAGELFF

J gene: TRBJ1-5
V gene: TRBV28
CDR3 protein: CASNLRRANQPQHF

J gene: TRBJ2-1
V gene: TRBV7-2
CDR3 protein: CASSLVSGLAGGEQFF

J gene: TRBJ2-1
V gene: TRBV7-3
CDR3 protein: CASSSLAGSSYNEQFF

J gene: TRBJ1-2
V gene: TRBV28
CDR3 protein: CASSLVGTGYGYTF

J gene: TRBJ1-4
V gene: TRBV2
CDR3 protein: CASTVMTNEKLFF

J gene: TRBJ1-4
V gene: TRBV2
CDR3 protein: CASSRAPATNEKLFF

J gene: TRBJ2-4
V gene: TRBV5-1
CDR3 protein: CASSSTRDGLWGIQYF

J gene: TRBJ2-5
V gene: TRBV2
CDR3 protein: CASSGTSGSVQETQYF

J gene: TRBJ1-1
V gene: TRBV5-6
CDR3 protein: CASSLQGSPNTEAFF

J gene: TRBJ2-3
V gene: TRBV6-1
CDR3 protein: CASSEAGGRGDTQYF

J gene: TRBJ2-3
V gene: TRBV11-1
CDR3 protein: CASSILQGASTDTQYF

J gene: TRBJ1-2
V gene: TRBV11-2
CDR3 protein: CASSLDGAGGGYTF